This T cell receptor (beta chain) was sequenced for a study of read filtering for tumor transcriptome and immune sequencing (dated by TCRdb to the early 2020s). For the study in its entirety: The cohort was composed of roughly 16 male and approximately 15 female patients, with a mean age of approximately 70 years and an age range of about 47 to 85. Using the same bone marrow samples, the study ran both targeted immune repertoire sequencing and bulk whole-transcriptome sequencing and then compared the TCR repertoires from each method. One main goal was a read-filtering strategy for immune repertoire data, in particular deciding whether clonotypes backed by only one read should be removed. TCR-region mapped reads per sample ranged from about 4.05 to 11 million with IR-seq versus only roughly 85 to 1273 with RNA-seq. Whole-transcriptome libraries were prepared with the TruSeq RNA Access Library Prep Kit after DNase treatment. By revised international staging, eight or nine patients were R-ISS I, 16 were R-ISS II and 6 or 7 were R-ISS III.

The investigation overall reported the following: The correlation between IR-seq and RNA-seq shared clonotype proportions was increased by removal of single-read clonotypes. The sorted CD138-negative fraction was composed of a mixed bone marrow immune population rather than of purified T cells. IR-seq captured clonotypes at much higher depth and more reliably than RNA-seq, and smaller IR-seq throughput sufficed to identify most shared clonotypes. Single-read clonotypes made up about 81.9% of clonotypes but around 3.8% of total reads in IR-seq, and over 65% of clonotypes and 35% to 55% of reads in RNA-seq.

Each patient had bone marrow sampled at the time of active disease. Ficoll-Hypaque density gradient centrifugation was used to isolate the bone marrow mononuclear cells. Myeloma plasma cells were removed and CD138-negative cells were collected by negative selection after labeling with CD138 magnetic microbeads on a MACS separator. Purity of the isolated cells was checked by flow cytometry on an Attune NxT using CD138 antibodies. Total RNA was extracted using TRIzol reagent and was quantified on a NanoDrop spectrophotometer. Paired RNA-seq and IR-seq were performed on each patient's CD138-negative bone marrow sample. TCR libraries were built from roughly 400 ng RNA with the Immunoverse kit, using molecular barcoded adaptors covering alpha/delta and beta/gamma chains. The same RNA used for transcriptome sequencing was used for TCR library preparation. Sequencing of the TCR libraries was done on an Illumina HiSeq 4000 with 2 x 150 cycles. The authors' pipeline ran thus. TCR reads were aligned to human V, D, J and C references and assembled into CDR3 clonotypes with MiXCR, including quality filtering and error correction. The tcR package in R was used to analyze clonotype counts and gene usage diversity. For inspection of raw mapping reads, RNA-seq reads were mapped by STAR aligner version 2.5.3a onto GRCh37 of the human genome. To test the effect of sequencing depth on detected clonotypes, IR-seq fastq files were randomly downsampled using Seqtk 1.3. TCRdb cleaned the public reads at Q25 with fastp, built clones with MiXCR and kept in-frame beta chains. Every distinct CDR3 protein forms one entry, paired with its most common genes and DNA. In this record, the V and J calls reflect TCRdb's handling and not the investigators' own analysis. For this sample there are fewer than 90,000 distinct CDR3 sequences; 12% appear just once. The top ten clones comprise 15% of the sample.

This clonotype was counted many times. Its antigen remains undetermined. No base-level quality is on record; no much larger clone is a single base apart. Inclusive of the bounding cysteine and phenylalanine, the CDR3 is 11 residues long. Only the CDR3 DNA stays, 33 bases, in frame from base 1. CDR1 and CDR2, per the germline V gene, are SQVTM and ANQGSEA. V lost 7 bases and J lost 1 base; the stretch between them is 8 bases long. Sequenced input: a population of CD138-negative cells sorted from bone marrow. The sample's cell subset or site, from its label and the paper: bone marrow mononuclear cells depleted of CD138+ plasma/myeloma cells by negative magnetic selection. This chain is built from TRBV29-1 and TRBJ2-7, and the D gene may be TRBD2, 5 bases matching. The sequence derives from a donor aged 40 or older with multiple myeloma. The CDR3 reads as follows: CSATRSYEQYF. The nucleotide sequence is TGCAGCGCAACTAGATCCTACGAGCAGTACTTC.